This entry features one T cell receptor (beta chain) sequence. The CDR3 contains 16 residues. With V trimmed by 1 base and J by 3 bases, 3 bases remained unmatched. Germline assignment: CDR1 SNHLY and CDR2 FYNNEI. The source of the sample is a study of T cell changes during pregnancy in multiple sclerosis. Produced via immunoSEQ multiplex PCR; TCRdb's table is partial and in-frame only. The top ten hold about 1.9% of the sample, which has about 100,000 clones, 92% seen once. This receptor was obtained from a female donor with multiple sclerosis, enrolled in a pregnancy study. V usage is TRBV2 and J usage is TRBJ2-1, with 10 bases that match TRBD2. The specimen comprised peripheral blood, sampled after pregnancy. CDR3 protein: CASSEGGLADYNEQFF. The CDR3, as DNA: TGTGCCAGCAGTGAAGGAGGACTAGCGGACTACAATGAGCAGTTCTTC.